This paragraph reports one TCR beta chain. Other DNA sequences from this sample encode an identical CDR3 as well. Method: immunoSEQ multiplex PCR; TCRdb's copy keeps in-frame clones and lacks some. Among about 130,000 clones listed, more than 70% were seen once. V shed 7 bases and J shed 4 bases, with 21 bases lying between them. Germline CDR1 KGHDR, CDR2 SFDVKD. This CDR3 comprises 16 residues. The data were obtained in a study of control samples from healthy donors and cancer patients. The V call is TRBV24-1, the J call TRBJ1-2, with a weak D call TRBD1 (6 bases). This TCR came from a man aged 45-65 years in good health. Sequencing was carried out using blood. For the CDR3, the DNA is TGTGCCACCAGCGATCCCATTAAGACAGGCCGCTATGGCTACACCTTC. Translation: CATSDPIKTGRYGYTF.